These 2 T cell receptor beta chains originate from one sample sequenced in a study of cytomegalovirus exposure and HLA in healthy donors. Primers: 60 Vbeta forward and 13 Jbeta reverse. Assay: immunoSEQ multiplex PCR; the TCRdb copy retains only in-frame clones and omits some. Of over 250,000 clones in the sample, around two thirds are singletons; the top ten hold under 2.5%. The specimen was PBMCs. These receptors all stem from a female donor in good health and CMV-seronegative.

This clone showed up just a few times. CDR3 residues: CASTGQGASYYTGELFF. The CDR3 coding sequence is TGTGCCAGCACCGGACAGGGGGCGAGTTATTACACCGGGGAGCTGTTTTTT. The chain employs TRBV2 and TRBJ2-2; 11 bases are shared with TRBD1. The J segment lost 3 bases and the V segment lost 7 bases, leaving 10 bases of the junction unmatched. This CDR3 spans 17 amino acids. Germline lookup yields CDR1 SNHLY and CDR2 FYNNEI. The full variable domain, in which reference TRBV2 and TRBJ2-2 provide the parts outside the CDR3, is EPEVTQTPSHQVTQMGQEVILRCVPISNHLYFYWYRQILGQKVEFLVSFYNNEISEKSEIFDDQFSVERPDGSNFTLKIRSTKLEDSAMYFCASTGQGASYYTGELFFGEGSRLTVL.

V gene TRBV11-2 combines with J gene TRBJ1-3; D is possibly TRBD1 (5 bases). The CDR3 runs to 15 residues. Germline V lookup: CDR1 SGHAT, CDR2 FQNNGV. Trimming removed 2 bases from V and 5 bases from J, with 13 bases in between. CDR3 sequence reads: CASSLPRDYRNTIYF. The CDR3 nucleotides are TGTGCCAGCAGCTTACCCCGGGACTATCGAAACACCATATATTTT.